This T cell receptor beta chain came from a study of blood T cell repertoires in COVID-19. The CDR3 extends over 13 amino acids. Trimming removed 3 bases from V and 6 bases from J; junction bases left unmatched: 3. Germline CDR1 reads DFQATT; CDR2 reads SNEGSKA (reference sequence). Under the authors' procedure: Estimated nucleated cell counts came from reference gene primer amplification. The repertoire was sequenced with immunoSEQ multiplex PCR; TCRdb's copy has only in-frame clones and lacks some. That table gives V, J and clone size, and the DNA gave D and trimming. The sample records some 97,000 clones, about 90% being singletons.

The source material was peripheral blood. The TCR originated in a human donor in a cohort sampled during active COVID-19. V and J are TRBV20-1 and TRBJ1-2, with TRBD1 matching 11 bases. The CDR3 is CSASWTGGDGYTF. The CDR3 DNA sequence: TGCAGTGCTAGTTGGACAGGGGGCGATGGCTACACCTTC.